A selection of T cell receptor beta chains follows, all from one sample in a study of chemoradiotherapy in HPV16-positive cancers. Only in-frame clones appear in the TCRdb table, and some are missing; sequencing was by immunoSEQ multiplex PCR. Of 17,000 or so clones listed, under 90% were seen once; the top ten hold approximately 2.5%. The sample was blood, taken from a patient who underwent chemoradiotherapy. The receptors derive from a human donor with HPV-associated anogenital cancer. CDR3s include the opening cysteine and the closing phenylalanine or tryptophan. The order of the fields is D gene, clone size, V gene, J gene, CDR3 protein, CDR3 DNA. A D gene is named only where the DNA matches it firmly. Clone size is shown for a subset of rows, as once, few, many or a class of expanded clone.

d_call: TRBD2
clone_size: .
v_call: TRBV6-1
j_call: TRBJ2-4
cdr3_aa: CASRWGGAIADIQYF
cdr3_nt: TGTGCCAGCAGGTGGGGAGGGGCGATTGCGGACATTCAGTACTTC

d_call: TRBD1
clone_size: .
v_call: TRBV7-8
j_call: TRBJ2-7
cdr3_aa: CASSFQGGGSYEQYF
cdr3_nt: TGTGCCAGCAGCTTCCAAGGGGGCGGAAGCTACGAGCAGTACTTC

d_call: .
clone_size: .
v_call: TRBV11-3
j_call: TRBJ2-7
cdr3_aa: CASSSSGETYEQYF
cdr3_nt: TGTGCCAGCAGCTCCTCGGGGGAGACCTACGAGCAGTACTTC

d_call: TRBD1
clone_size: .
v_call: TRBV7-2
j_call: TRBJ1-6
cdr3_aa: CASSDRGTGNSPLHF
cdr3_nt: TGTGCCAGCAGCGACAGGGGGACCGGTAATTCACCCCTCCACTTT

d_call: TRBD1
clone_size: .
v_call: TRBV12-5
j_call: TRBJ1-2
cdr3_aa: CASGPNTLGQGAPGYTF
cdr3_nt: TGTGCTAGTGGTCCCAATACCCTGGGACAGGGGGCGCCGGGCTACACCTTC

d_call: .
clone_size: .
v_call: TRBV5-8
j_call: TRBJ2-1
cdr3_aa: CASVQGTHNNEQFF
cdr3_nt: TGTGCCAGCGTCCAGGGGACCCACAACAATGAGCAGTTCTTC

d_call: .
clone_size: .
v_call: TRBV5-4
j_call: TRBJ2-7
cdr3_aa: CASQHGAYEQYF
cdr3_nt: TGTGCCAGCCAACATGGTGCCTACGAGCAGTACTTC

d_call: TRBD1
clone_size: once
v_call: TRBV13
j_call: TRBJ1-2
cdr3_aa: CASSIQGAGGYTF
cdr3_nt: TGTGCCAGCAGCATTCAGGGGGCGGGTGGCTACACCTTC

d_call: TRBD1
clone_size: .
v_call: TRBV5-1
j_call: TRBJ1-1
cdr3_aa: CASSFSQTGANTEAFF
cdr3_nt: TGCGCCAGCAGCTTCTCTCAGACAGGGGCGAACACTGAAGCTTTCTTT

d_call: .
clone_size: .
v_call: TRBV6-6
j_call: TRBJ1-2
cdr3_aa: CASSYDRDGTYGYTF
cdr3_nt: TGTGCCAGCAGTTACGACCGGGACGGCACCTATGGCTACACCTTC

d_call: .
clone_size: .
v_call: TRBV5-1
j_call: TRBJ1-5
cdr3_aa: CASSDQPQHF
cdr3_nt: TGCGCCAGCAGTGATCAGCCCCAGCATTTT

d_call: .
clone_size: .
v_call: TRBV5-1
j_call: TRBJ2-5
cdr3_aa: CASTPVGDFQETQYF
cdr3_nt: TGCGCCAGCACCCCGGTCGGAGACTTTCAAGAGACCCAGTACTTC

d_call: .
clone_size: .
v_call: TRBV2
j_call: TRBJ2-5
cdr3_aa: CASRAERRLTRGETQYF
cdr3_nt: TGTGCCAGCAGGGCAGAACGACGGCTCACCAGAGGGGAGACCCAGTACTTC

d_call: TRBD1
clone_size: .
v_call: TRBV6-6
j_call: TRBJ1-2
cdr3_aa: CASRRTGGGYGYTF
cdr3_nt: TGTGCCAGCAGACGGACAGGGGGCGGCTATGGCTACACCTTC

d_call: .
clone_size: .
v_call: TRBV11-2
j_call: TRBJ1-1
cdr3_aa: CASSLVAGLTEAFF
cdr3_nt: TGTGCCAGCAGCTTAGTAGCAGGGTTGACTGAAGCTTTCTTT

d_call: .
clone_size: .
v_call: TRBV7-9
j_call: TRBJ1-5
cdr3_aa: CASSLAGTNQPQHF
cdr3_nt: TGTGCCAGCAGCTTAGCGGGAACCAATCAGCCCCAGCATTTT

d_call: .
clone_size: .
v_call: TRBV11-2
j_call: TRBJ2-3
cdr3_aa: CASSLGTRMNTDTQYF
cdr3_nt: TGTGCCAGCAGCTTAGGAACTCGGATGAACACAGATACGCAGTATTTT

d_call: .
clone_size: .
v_call: TRBV11-3
j_call: TRBJ1-1
cdr3_aa: CASSLGPTFEAFF
cdr3_nt: TGTGCCAGCAGTTTGGGACCGACGTTCGAAGCTTTCTTT

d_call: .
clone_size: few
v_call: TRBV27
j_call: TRBJ1-2
cdr3_aa: CASSLGAADYGYTF
cdr3_nt: TGTGCCAGCAGCCTAGGGGCTGCGGACTATGGCTACACCTTC

d_call: .
clone_size: .
v_call: TRBV7-3
j_call: TRBJ1-2
cdr3_aa: CASSFGREGGYTF
cdr3_nt: TGTGCCAGCAGCTTTGGCAGGGAAGGAGGCTACACCTTC

d_call: .
clone_size: once
v_call: TRBV28
j_call: TRBJ1-1
cdr3_aa: CASSIIVNTEAFF
cdr3_nt: TGTGCCAGCAGTATTATCGTGAACACTGAAGCTTTCTTT

d_call: .
clone_size: .
v_call: TRBV28
j_call: TRBJ2-7
cdr3_aa: CASSYLRYEQYF
cdr3_nt: TGTGCCAGCAGTTACTTACGCTACGAGCAGTACTTC

d_call: .
clone_size: .
v_call: TRBV21-1
j_call: TRBJ1-1
cdr3_aa: CASSSWKVGVAEAFF
cdr3_nt: TGTGCCAGCAGCAGTTGGAAGGTGGGGGTGGCTGAAGCTTTCTTT

d_call: .
clone_size: once
v_call: TRBV28
j_call: TRBJ1-3
cdr3_aa: CASMAGRRLNTIYF
cdr3_nt: TGTGCCAGCATGGCGGGACGGAGGTTGAACACCATATATTTT

d_call: .
clone_size: .
v_call: TRBV21-1
j_call: TRBJ2-5
cdr3_aa: CASSKSQKETQYF
cdr3_nt: TGTGCCAGCAGCAAATCCCAGAAAGAGACCCAGTACTTC

d_call: .
clone_size: .
v_call: TRBV5-4
j_call: TRBJ2-3
cdr3_aa: CASSLARVDADTQYF
cdr3_nt: TGTGCCAGCAGCTTGGCCAGGGTTGACGCAGATACGCAGTATTTT

d_call: TRBD2
clone_size: .
v_call: TRBV5-1
j_call: TRBJ2-3
cdr3_aa: CASSLFLAGGTDTQYF
cdr3_nt: TGCGCCAGCAGCCTTTTCCTGGCGGGGGGCACAGATACGCAGTATTTT

d_call: .
clone_size: .
v_call: TRBV21-1
j_call: TRBJ1-1
cdr3_aa: CASTQIRMLMNTEAFF
cdr3_nt: TGTGCCAGCACCCAAATCCGGATGCTGATGAACACTGAAGCTTTCTTT

d_call: TRBD1
clone_size: .
v_call: TRBV28
j_call: TRBJ2-7
cdr3_aa: CASSLYRGEQYF
cdr3_nt: TGTGCCAGCAGTTTATACAGGGGCGAGCAGTACTTC

d_call: .
clone_size: .
v_call: TRBV5-1
j_call: TRBJ2-5
cdr3_aa: CASSLGRGQETQYF
cdr3_nt: TGCGCCAGCAGCTTGGGGAGGGGCCAAGAGACCCAGTACTTC

d_call: .
clone_size: few
v_call: TRBV5-1
j_call: TRBJ2-7
cdr3_aa: CASSFWTESYEQYF
cdr3_nt: TGCGCCAGCAGCTTTTGGACAGAGAGCTACGAGCAGTACTTC

d_call: TRBD2
clone_size: .
v_call: TRBV10-1
j_call: TRBJ2-5
cdr3_aa: CASSGSGVETQYF
cdr3_nt: TGCGCCAGCAGTGGAAGCGGGGTAGAGACCCAGTACTTC

d_call: .
clone_size: .
v_call: TRBV30
j_call: TRBJ2-5
cdr3_aa: CAWSGFGTWYF
cdr3_nt: TGTGCCTGGTCGGGCTTCGGAACATGGTACTTC

d_call: TRBD2
clone_size: .
v_call: TRBV19
j_call: TRBJ2-1
cdr3_aa: CASSGRTSGRAEQFF
cdr3_nt: TGTGCCAGTAGTGGACGGACTAGCGGGAGGGCTGAGCAGTTCTTC

d_call: .
clone_size: .
v_call: TRBV13
j_call: TRBJ2-7
cdr3_aa: CASSLESIEYEQYF
cdr3_nt: TGTGCCAGCAGCTTAGAGAGCATCGAGTACGAGCAGTACTTC

d_call: TRBD1
clone_size: .
v_call: TRBV7-2
j_call: TRBJ1-2
cdr3_aa: CASSPTGGYGYTF
cdr3_nt: TGTGCCAGCAGCCCAACAGGGGGCTATGGCTACACCTTC

d_call: TRBD2
clone_size: .
v_call: TRBV6-5
j_call: TRBJ2-1
cdr3_aa: CASSYGGDSYNEQFF
cdr3_nt: TGTGCCAGCAGTTACGGGGGGGACTCCTACAATGAGCAGTTCTTC

d_call: .
clone_size: .
v_call: TRBV7-2
j_call: TRBJ2-6
cdr3_aa: CASSLWASSGANVLTF
cdr3_nt: TGTGCCAGCAGCTTATGGGCTAGCTCTGGGGCCAACGTCCTGACTTTC

d_call: TRBD2
clone_size: .
v_call: TRBV28
j_call: TRBJ2-5
cdr3_aa: CASSLQLAGATGETQYF
cdr3_nt: TGTGCCAGCAGTTTGCAGTTAGCGGGAGCGACCGGGGAGACCCAGTACTTC

d_call: TRBD1
clone_size: once
v_call: TRBV4-2
j_call: TRBJ1-6
cdr3_aa: CASSQDQGARTPLHF
cdr3_nt: TGTGCCAGCAGCCAAGATCAGGGGGCGCGGACACCCCTCCACTTT

d_call: TRBD1
clone_size: .
v_call: TRBV28
j_call: TRBJ2-2
cdr3_aa: CASSLGQGISTNTGELFF
cdr3_nt: TGTGCCAGCAGTTTAGGACAGGGGATTTCCACGAACACCGGGGAGCTGTTTTTT

d_call: TRBD2
clone_size: .
v_call: TRBV29-1
j_call: TRBJ2-1
cdr3_aa: CSVGRSGGADEQFF
cdr3_nt: TGCAGCGTTGGAAGGAGCGGGGGGGCGGATGAGCAGTTCTTC

d_call: .
clone_size: .
v_call: TRBV9
j_call: TRBJ1-5
cdr3_aa: CASSVGAERSNQPQHF
cdr3_nt: TGTGCCAGCAGCGTAGGTGCAGAAAGAAGCAATCAGCCCCAGCATTTT

d_call: TRBD1
clone_size: .
v_call: TRBV4-2
j_call: TRBJ2-5
cdr3_aa: CASSQPGQEETQYF
cdr3_nt: TGTGCCAGCAGCCAACCGGGACAGGAAGAGACCCAGTACTTC

d_call: TRBD1
clone_size: .
v_call: TRBV30
j_call: TRBJ1-1
cdr3_aa: CAWSVQGTGRMHTEAFF
cdr3_nt: TGTGCCTGGAGTGTACAGGGGACAGGGAGGATGCACACTGAAGCTTTCTTT

d_call: .
clone_size: once
v_call: TRBV7-9
j_call: TRBJ1-1
cdr3_aa: CASSLGDSFEAFF
cdr3_nt: TGTGCCAGCAGCTTAGGCGACTCGTTTGAAGCTTTCTTT

d_call: TRBD2
clone_size: .
v_call: TRBV10-1
j_call: TRBJ2-1
cdr3_aa: CASSEAGAGNEQFF
cdr3_nt: TGCGCCAGCAGTGAGGCGGGAGCGGGCAATGAGCAGTTCTTC

d_call: .
clone_size: .
v_call: TRBV10-3
j_call: TRBJ2-7
cdr3_aa: CAISESGYLEQYF
cdr3_nt: TGTGCCATCAGTGAGTCGGGGTATTTGGAGCAGTACTTC

d_call: TRBD2
clone_size: once
v_call: TRBV7-9
j_call: TRBJ2-7
cdr3_aa: CASSPEAGRYEQYF
cdr3_nt: TGTGCCAGCAGCCCGGAAGCGGGGCGCTACGAGCAGTACTTC

d_call: TRBD2
clone_size: .
v_call: TRBV4-2
j_call: TRBJ2-3
cdr3_aa: CASSQLPGLAGETDTQYF
cdr3_nt: TGTGCCAGCAGCCAACTTCCGGGACTAGCGGGAGAGACAGATACGCAGTATTTT